A single sample is the source of the 28 T cell receptor beta chains below, sequenced in a study of cytomegalovirus exposure and HLA in healthy donors. 13 Jbeta primers and 60 Vbeta primers were used for the PCR. Assay used: immunoSEQ multiplex PCR; TCRdb lists only in-frame clones, some missing. Of 200,000 or so clones in the sample, 75% to 90% are singletons; the top ten hold about 3%. Sequencing was carried out using PBMCs. These receptors came from a woman in her 40s in good health and CMV-seronegative.

This clone was recorded once. The chain has TRBV15 and TRBJ2-7; D call uncertain. Germline-derived CDR1 and CDR2 are LNHNV and YYDKDF (reference sequence). V dropped 1 base and J dropped 6 bases, with 10 bases sitting between them. This CDR3 spans 13 amino acids. CDR3 in amino acids: CATSRVGLSEQYF. DNA for the CDR3: TGTGCCACCAGCAGAGTTGGTCTGAGCGAGCAGTACTTC.

This chain joins TRBV23-1 and TRBJ1-1; weak D call: TRBD1 (5 bases). TRBV23-1 is annotated as an ORF whose role is uncertain. The germline V and J ends were trimmed by 4 bases and 6 bases, with 15 bases remaining between them. The CDR3 totals 14 residues. This chain's CDR3 is CASSLIPRAAEAFF. CDR3 nucleotides: TGCGCCAGCAGTCTTATTCCCAGGGCCGCTGAAGCTTTCTTT.

This clone was seen only a few times. The chain couples TRBV29-1 to TRBJ2-7; 8 nucleotides agree with TRBD2. From germline, CDR1 is SQVTM and CDR2 ANQGSEA. Trimming at V came to 8 bases and at J to 2 bases, leaving 11 bases not matched to a gene. This CDR3 spans 14 amino acids. This CDR3 reads CSPSFQRETYEQYF. The DNA for the CDR3 is TGCAGCCCGTCTTTCCAGCGGGAGACCTACGAGCAGTACTTC.

This clone was observed a handful of times. CDR3 amino acids: CASSLNQQGSYTF. For the CDR3, the DNA is TGTGCCAGCAGCTTAAATCAACAGGGGAGTTACACCTTC. The chain recombines TRBV7-8 with TRBJ1-2; 7 nucleotides agree with TRBD1. CDR3 length: 13 amino acids. CDR1 and CDR2 (germline): SGHVS, FQNEAQ. V shed 2 bases and J 11 bases; nucleotides not matched to a gene: 8.

This clone was counted once. V usage is TRBV19 and J usage is TRBJ1-2; 8 positions agree with TRBD1. Germline assignment: CDR1 LNHDA and CDR2 SQIVND (reference sequence). The CDR3 has 18 residues. Trimming took 7 bases from V and 8 from J; bases not matched to a gene: 24. The CDR3 DNA reads TGTGCCAGTAATCCCGGTCTATTAATGGCAGGGGGCGCGGGAGGCTACACCTTC. Translating gives CASNPGLLMAGGAGGYTF.

This clone has only one observation. The V gene is TRBV5-4, the J gene TRBJ2-7; 9 bases match TRBD2. The CDR3 extends over 16 amino acids. The germline V gene has CDR1 SGHNT and CDR2 YYREEE (reference sequence). V dropped 0 bases and J dropped 5; count of bases not matched to a gene: 9. The CDR3 DNA reads as TGTGCCAGCAGCTTGGCCGGCGGGAGGGCCAGCCACGAGCAGTACTTC. This codes for CASSLAGGRASHEQYF.

This chain connects TRBV5-1 to TRBJ1-2; 7 nucleotides agree with TRBD1. V shed 4 bases, J shed 9 bases, and the junction held 9 bases outside the gene matches. The CDR3 length is 13 residues. Germline CDR1 SGHRS, CDR2 YFSETQ. For the CDR3, the DNA is TGCGCCAGCAGCGCGGGACAGCAACGTAGCTACACCTTC. Its translation is CASSAGQQRSYTF.

V is TRBV27 and J is TRBJ1-2; D is unresolved. CDR3 length: 17 amino acids. Germline V CDR1 and CDR2: MNHEY, SMNVEV (reference sequence). The V end was cut by 5 bases, the J end by 4 bases, with 23 bases between. CDR3 region: CASSTSLEATRVYGYTF. The CDR3 nucleotides are TGTGCCAGCAGTACCTCCTTAGAGGCCACTCGGGTCTATGGCTACACCTTC.

The chain employs TRBV6-6 and TRBJ2-7, with TRBD2 as a possible D gene (5 bases). The germline gives CDR1 MNHNY, CDR2 SVGAGI (reference sequence). This CDR3 region has 16 residues. Deletions cut 0 bases from V and 5 bases from J, with 17 bases between. The CDR3 sequence: CASSYSTPGTGNEQYF. CDR3 nucleotide sequence: TGTGCCAGCAGTTACTCGACTCCGGGCACGGGGAACGAGCAGTACTTC.

The V gene is TRBV12-1, the J gene TRBJ1-2; TRBD1, the table's D call, was not compared with the DNA. TRBV12-1 is a pseudogene segment. This CDR3 is 14 amino acids long. The CDR3, as DNA: TGTGCCAGCAGTCAAATTACAGGGGACTATGGCTACACCTTC. The encoded protein is CASSQITGDYGYTF.

On this clone itself: One end of the junction does not line up with germline, which may come from a read error. The chain combines TRBV18 with TRBJ1-2; D remains ambiguous. The CDR3 runs to 15 residues. From germline, CDR1 is KGHSH and CDR2 LQKENI. DNA of the CDR3: TGTGCCAGCTCACAAAAGGAGAATCTTAACTATGGCTACACCTTT. Translating gives CASSQKENLNYGYTF.

V is TRBV5-6 and J is TRBJ2-7; D possibly corresponds to TRBD1 (6 bases). Trimming took off 4 bases at V and 3 bases at J, with 17 bases between the two ends. The CDR3 covers 15 residues. Germline loops: CDR1 SGHDT, CDR2 YYEEEE. CDR3 coding DNA: TGTGCCAGCAGCCGGTGGACAGAGATTTTCTACGAGCAGTACTTC. Translation: CASSRWTEIFYEQYF.

With regard to this clone: Other DNA sequences in this sample translate to the same CDR3. The chain combines TRBV30 with TRBJ2-5; possibly TRBD2 for D (5 bases). CDR3 length: 12 residues. Trimming shortened V by 0 bases and J by 5 bases, and 7 bases separated the two germline ends. Germline CDR1 reads GTSNPN; CDR2 reads SVGIG (reference sequence). CDR3 nucleotide sequence: TGTGCCTGGAGTGTACTAGAGGAGACCCAGTACTTC. Encoded protein: CAWSVLEETQYF. Variable domain in full (rest from reference TRBV30 and TRBJ2-5): SQTIHQWPATLVQPVGSPLSLECTVEGTSNPNLYWYRQAAGRGLQLLFYSVGIGQISSEVPQNLSASRPQDRQFILSSKKLLLSDSGFYLCAWSVLEETQYFGPGTRLLVL.

The genes are TRBV6-1 and TRBJ1-5, with a tentative D call TRBD1 (5 bases). V was pared by 4 bases and J by 5 bases, with 9 bases between. Germline CDR1 is MNHNS and CDR2 is SASEGT. There are 13 residues in the CDR3. The DNA for the CDR3 is TGTGCCAGCAGTGGACAGAGAGATCAGCCCCAGCATTTT. Translating gives CASSGQRDQPQHF.

The chain carries TRBV7-2 and TRBJ1-2; TRBD1 matches at 9 bases. Germline-derived CDR1 and CDR2 are SGHTA and FQGNSA. The CDR3 consists of 17 residues. Trimming took 2 bases from V and 1 from J; bases not matched to a gene: 8. The CDR3 reads CASSLFRTGDLNYGYTF. CDR3 sequence (DNA): TGTGCCAGCAGCTTATTCCGGACAGGGGACCTTAACTATGGCTACACCTTC.

Only a few counts were recorded for this clone. V gene TRBV5-1 combines with J gene TRBJ1-4; 9 bases match TRBD1. The CDR3 has 14 residues. Germline V gene sequence: CDR1 SGHRS, CDR2 YFSETQ. With V trimmed by 4 bases and J by 7 bases, 5 bases remained unmatched. This CDR3 reads CASSRDREVEKLFF. Written as DNA, the CDR3 is TGCGCCAGCAGCCGGGACAGGGAGGTTGAAAAACTGTTTTTT.

The rearrangement uses TRBV18 and TRBJ2-7, with TRBD1 identical over 8 bases. Germline V gene data show CDR1 as KGHSH and CDR2 as LQKENI. The CDR3 runs 14 residues. With V trimmed by 6 bases and J by 2 bases, 6 bases remained unmatched. The CDR3 DNA reads as TGTGCCAGCTCCTATCGGACAGGGCCCTACGAGCAGTACTTC. Translating gives CASSYRTGPYEQYF.

The sample holds a few counts of this clone. Mismatch with germline at one junction end may stem from a read error. The gene calls are TRBV7-9 and TRBJ2-4, with 8 bases identical to TRBD1. Germline V CDR1 and CDR2: SEHNR, FQNEAQ (reference sequence). The CDR3 is made up of 16 amino acids. The CDR3 reads CSSSSTGALAKNIQYF. CDR3 sequence (DNA): TGTTCCAGCAGCTCGACAGGGGCCCTAGCCAAAAACATTCAGTACTTC.

The genes are TRBV7-9 and TRBJ2-7, with TRBD1 matching 8 bases. Trimming removed 5 bases from V and 3 bases from J; junction bases left unmatched: 3. The CDR3 length is 13 residues. Per germline, CDR1 SEHNR and CDR2 FQNEAQ (reference sequence). The CDR3 DNA is TGTGCCAGCAGCGGACAGGGTTTCTACGAGCAGTACTTC. This codes for CASSGQGFYEQYF.

This rearrangement joins TRBV5-1 to TRBJ2-5; 9 nucleotides align to TRBD2. V lost 0 bases to trimming and J lost 5 bases; unmatched junction nucleotides: 8. The length of the CDR3 is 16 residues. Per the germline V gene, CDR1 is SGHRS and CDR2 is YFSETQ. CDR3 DNA: TGCGCCAGCAGCTTGGGCTTCCTAGCGGGACGGGAGACCCAGTACTTC. Its translation: CASSLGFLAGRETQYF.

V and J are TRBV5-1 and TRBJ2-2; tentatively, D is TRBD1 (6 bases). The V gene's germline CDR1 is SGHRS and CDR2 YFSETQ. V lost 7 bases, J lost 0 bases, and 13 bases lay in between. The CDR3 runs to 15 residues. The CDR3, as DNA: TGCGCCAGCCGAACCGGGACACCGAACACCGGGGAGCTGTTTTTT. Protein sequence: CASRTGTPNTGELFF. Variable domain in full (rest from reference TRBV5-1 and TRBJ2-2): KAGVTQTPRYLIKTRGQQVTLSCSPISGHRSVSWYQQTPGQGLQFLFEYFSETQRNKGNFPGRFSGRQFSNSRSEMNVSTLELGDSALYLCASRTGTPNTGELFFGEGSRLTVL.

The chain has TRBV2 and TRBJ2-1, with a weak D call TRBD2 (5 bases). Germline V gene sequence: CDR1 SNHLY, CDR2 FYNNEI. This CDR3 is 13 amino acids long. V was pared by 8 bases and J by 2 bases, with 10 bases between. CDR3 bases: TGTGCCAGCCTATACGGGACCTACAATGAGCAGTTCTTC. Its protein product is CASLYGTYNEQFF.

The rearrangement joins TRBV6-1 to TRBJ2-1; 10 bases are shared with TRBD2. This CDR3 is built from 19 residues. The V gene end was trimmed by 3 bases and the J gene end by 0 bases; junction bases not matched to a gene: 11. Germline loops: CDR1 MNHNS, CDR2 SASEGT. CDR3 protein: CASSEPLIAGGSSYNEQFF. The CDR3 DNA reads as TGTGCCAGCAGTGAGCCCCTTATAGCGGGAGGTAGCTCCTACAATGAGCAGTTCTTC.

This chain joins TRBV11-1 and TRBJ2-5; D unresolved. CDR1 and CDR2 from the germline V gene are SGHAT and FQDESV (reference sequence). V was pared by 1 base and J by 2 bases, with 8 bases between. The CDR3 loop spans 14 amino acids. The CDR3 region is CASSLGAEQETQYF. In DNA form, the CDR3 reads TGTGCCAGCAGCTTAGGGGCAGAGCAAGAGACCCAGTACTTC.

J is TRBJ2-7 and V is TRBV9; D possibly corresponds to TRBD2 (6 bases). Per germline, CDR1 SGDLS and CDR2 YYNGEE. V was shortened by 4 bases and J by 7 bases, with 24 bases between the two germline ends. This CDR3 is 16 amino acids long. The CDR3 is CASSPRGSGGTGEQYF. The CDR3 coding sequence is TGTGCCAGCAGCCCCCGAGGTAGCGGTGGGACGGGAGAGCAGTACTTC. The entire variable domain, with the rest obtained from reference TRBV9 and TRBJ2-7, is as follows: DSGVTQTPKHLITATGQRVTLRCSPRSGDLSVYWYQQSLDQGLQFLIQYYNGEERAKGNILERFSAQQFPDLHSELNLSSLELGDSALYFCASSPRGSGGTGEQYFGPGTRLTVT.

CDR3 in DNA: TGTGCCAGCTCACCGGGGGGTGGGATCTACGAGCAGTACTTC. Translation gives CASSPGGGIYEQYF. The chain links TRBV18 to TRBJ2-7, with D possibly being TRBD2 (6 bases). Germline values: CDR1 KGHSH, CDR2 LQKENI. Trimming removed 3 bases at V and 3 bases at J, with 12 bases between. The CDR3 has 14 amino acids. The entire variable domain, with the rest obtained from reference TRBV18 and TRBJ2-7, is as follows: NAGVMQNPRHLVRRRGQEARLRCSPMKGHSHVYWYRQLPEEGLKFMVYLQKENIIDESGMPKERFSAEFPKEGPSILRIQQVVRGDSAAYFCASSPGGGIYEQYFGPGTRLTVT.

As DNA, the CDR3 is TGTGCCTGGAGGACTACCAGGATTGGGGAGCAGTACTTC. It encodes CAWRTTRIGEQYF. The rearrangement links TRBV30 to TRBJ2-7; tentative D call: TRBD2 (5 bases). The CDR3 length is 13 residues. Trimming cost V 3 bases and J 7 bases, with 16 bases left between them. The germline gives CDR1 GTSNPN, CDR2 SVGIG (reference sequence).

The chain links TRBV6-5 to TRBJ2-6; 7 bases agree with TRBD1. Germline V gene sequence: CDR1 MNHEY, CDR2 SVGAGI. This CDR3 has 15 amino acids. V was pared by 5 bases and J by 1 base, with 2 bases of the junction left unmatched. CDR3 amino acids: CASSNRGSGANVLTF. The CDR3 coding sequence is TGTGCCAGCAGTAACAGGGGATCTGGGGCCAACGTCCTGACTTTC.